This T cell receptor (beta chain) appears in the sequencing data of a study of T cells in localized non-small cell lung cancer. Findings and caveats of the study: With higher T cell density in blood came longer overall survival. Appearances in adjacent lung were noted for a median around 55 of the top 100 tumor clones. A single tumor region was sequenced, leaving heterogeneity possible. Measurement of T cell clonality placed uninvolved adjacent lung highest, above the level in tumor.

On this clone: What it recognizes is unknown.

The length of the CDR3 is 15 residues. Germline V gene lookup returns CDR1 LNHDA and CDR2 SQIVND (reference sequence). With V trimmed by 1 base and J by 0 bases, 3 bases remained unmatched. Here immunoSEQ multiplex PCR was the method, and the copy in TCRdb shows in-frame clones only, minus some. Altogether around 19,000 clones are present, about 87% being singletons, with the ten largest covering 10% to 15%. The chain has TRBV19 and TRBJ2-7, with 7 bases lining up with TRBD2. Here the sequenced sample was PBMCs, taken before any cancer treatment. This TCR was sampled from a man aged 35 to 70 with stage II squamous cell lung carcinoma. CDR3 nucleotides: TGTGCCAGTAGTATAGCGGGGGGAAGCTCCTACGAGCAGTACTTC. It is translated as CASSIAGGSSYEQYF.